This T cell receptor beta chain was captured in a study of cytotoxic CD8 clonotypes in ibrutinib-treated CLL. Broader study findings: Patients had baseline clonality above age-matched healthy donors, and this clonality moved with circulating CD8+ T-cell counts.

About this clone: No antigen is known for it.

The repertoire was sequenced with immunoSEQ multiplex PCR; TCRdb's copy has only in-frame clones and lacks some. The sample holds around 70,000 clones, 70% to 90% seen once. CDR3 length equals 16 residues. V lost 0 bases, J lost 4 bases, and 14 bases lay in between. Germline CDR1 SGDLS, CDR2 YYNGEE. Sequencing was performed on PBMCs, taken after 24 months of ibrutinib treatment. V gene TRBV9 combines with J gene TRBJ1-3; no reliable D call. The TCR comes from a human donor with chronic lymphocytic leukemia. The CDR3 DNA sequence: TGTGCCAGCAGCGTAGCTATGCTCACGCGGGGAAACACCATATATTTT. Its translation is CASSVAMLTRGNTIYF.